Below, 26 T cell receptor beta chains from the same sample are listed, as sequenced in a study of Graves' ophthalmopathy and Graves' hyperthyroidism. The study amplified TCR beta CDR3 regions using RNA transcripts. HTBI primers were employed in first-round RT-PCR, then a second-round multiplex PCR followed. One entry per CDR3 protein results from TCRdb running MiXCR on the multiplex PCR reads. The sample yields some 410,000 distinct CDR3 sequences, around 21% seen once. The specimen was peripheral blood. The receptors come from a woman between 18 and 30 years old with stable Graves' hyperthyroidism.

This clonotype was seen a few times. The rearrangement uses TRBV6-1 and TRBJ1-1; tentative D call: TRBD1 (5 bases). The CDR3 loop spans 16 amino acids. CDR1 and CDR2 from the germline V gene are MNHNS and SASEGT. Trimming removed 2 bases from V and 0 bases from J, with 13 bases in between. In DNA form, the CDR3 reads TGTGCCAGCAGTGAAAATATCTACAGGATGAACACTGAAGCTTTCTTT. Translated: CASSENIYRMNTEAFF.

This clonotype was counted many times. The genes are TRBV14 and TRBJ1-2; 7 bases match TRBD1. The CDR3 extends over 13 amino acids. The germline V gene has CDR1 SGHDN and CDR2 FVKESK. Trimming at V came to 1 base and at J to 4 bases, leaving 0 bases not matched to a gene. The CDR3 reads CASSQGTGYGYTF. The DNA for the CDR3 is TGTGCCAGCAGCCAAGGGACAGGCTATGGCTACACCTTC.

This clonotype was counted at least ten times. The chain has TRBV9 and TRBJ2-5, with D unclear. The germline gives CDR1 SGDLS, CDR2 YYNGEE. V lost 4 bases and J lost 5, with 12 bases in between. There are 13 residues in the CDR3. The CDR3 reads CASSSAPRETQYF. The CDR3 bases are TGTGCCAGCAGCAGCGCTCCGCGGGAGACCCAGTACTTC.

The chain carries TRBV11-2 and TRBJ1-2, with 10 bases that match TRBD1. Losses at the gene ends were 5 bases for V and 8 bases for J; bases not matched to a gene: 11. The CDR3 extends over 15 amino acids. Germline loops: CDR1 SGHAT, CDR2 FQNNGV. This chain's CDR3 is CASSPDGQGVDGYTF. Here the CDR3 DNA reads TGTGCCAGCAGCCCAGACGGACAGGGGGTGGACGGCTACACCTTC.

This clonotype was picked up many times. This chain joins TRBV4-1 and TRBJ1-2, with 8 bases lining up with TRBD1. The J segment lost 6 bases and the V segment lost 0 bases, leaving 15 bases of the junction unmatched. The CDR3 is made up of 18 amino acids. CDR1 is MGHRA, CDR2 YSYEKL, per germline. The CDR3 sequence: CASSQETTGVWRPHGYTF. The CDR3 nucleotides read TGCGCCAGCAGCCAAGAGACGACAGGGGTCTGGCGGCCTCATGGCTACACCTTC.

This clonotype was seen many times. V is TRBV20-1 and J is TRBJ1-5; 8 bases line up with TRBD1. From germline, CDR1 is DFQATT and CDR2 SNEGSKA (reference sequence). V lost 6 bases to trimming and J lost 3 bases; unmatched junction nucleotides: 7. This CDR3 spans 14 amino acids. CDR3 loop: CSATTGGVNQPQHF. Written as DNA, the CDR3 is TGCAGTGCCACTACAGGGGGGGTCAATCAGCCCCAGCATTTT.

Comments on this clonotype: Relative to the germline gene, one junction end is altered; a read error may explain this. The chain is built from TRBV6-1 and TRBJ2-2; possible D gene TRBD2, 6 bases. Germline V gene sequence: CDR1 MNHNS, CDR2 SASEGT. CDR3 length: 15 amino acids. The CDR3 protein is CASPPWGVDTGEQFF. CDR3 DNA: TGTGCCAGTCCCCCGTGGGGGGTCGACACCGGGGAGCAGTTTTTT.

This clonotype was seen ten or more times. For the CDR3, the DNA is TGTGCCAGCAGCCCCTTGAGGTGGAGCTCCTACGAGCAGTACTTC. Translating it yields CASSPLRWSSYEQYF. This chain uses TRBV6-5 with TRBJ2-7; D not certain. Trimming removed 6 bases at V and 0 bases at J, with 15 bases between. This CDR3 is built from 15 residues. CDR1 is MNHEY, CDR2 SVGAGI, per germline.

This clonotype showed up many times. V and J are TRBV20-1 and TRBJ1-5, with 7 nucleotides matching TRBD1. This CDR3 is 15 amino acids long. Germline CDR1 reads DFQATT; CDR2 reads SNEGSKA (reference sequence). The ends lost 1 base at V and 8 bases at J; junction bases unmatched: 11. This chain's CDR3 is CSARVLGTAQKPQHF. In DNA, the CDR3 is TGCAGTGCTAGAGTACTCGGGACAGCGCAGAAGCCCCAGCATTTT.

This clonotype was observed many times. The J gene is TRBJ1-1, the V gene TRBV12-3 or TRBV12-4, with unresolved D. Deletions cut 7 bases from V and 1 base from J, with 16 bases between. This CDR3 contains 15 residues. CDR3 sequence: CASTPRRFRNTEAFF. The CDR3 DNA follows: TGTGCCAGCACCCCCCGCAGGTTTCGGAACACTGAAGCTTTCTTT.

This clonotype was counted ten times or more. The rearrangement joins TRBV28 to TRBJ1-1, with D maybe TRBD1 (6 bases). Trimming left V 8 bases short and J 6 bases short, with 25 bases between. There are 16 residues in the CDR3. Germline-derived CDR1 and CDR2 are MDHEN and SYDVKM. The CDR3 DNA sequence: TGTGCCAGCCTTGAATGGGGGGGGGCTATAAACGCTGAAGCTTTCTTT. Residues: CASLEWGGAINAEAFF.

This clonotype was seen many times. The chain employs TRBV20-1 and TRBJ1-1; no firm D call. The CDR3 runs to 13 residues. V lost 6 bases to trimming and J lost 1 base, with 12 bases between them. Germline-derived CDR1 and CDR2 are DFQATT and SNEGSKA (reference sequence). The CDR3 region is CSAPGGRNTEAFF. CDR3 DNA: TGCAGTGCCCCGGGAGGAAGGAACACTGAAGCTTTCTTT.

The chain links TRBV11-2 to TRBJ2-7; the match to TRBD1 covers 8 bases. The germline V gene has CDR1 SGHAT and CDR2 FQNNGV. Germline trimming cut 2 bases from V and 3 bases from J; bases unmatched to any gene: 3. This CDR3 spans 14 amino acids. CDR3 nucleotide sequence: TGTGCCAGCAGCTTAAACAGGGGGGTCTACGAGCAGTACTTC. Translation gives CASSLNRGVYEQYF. Full variable domain (rest looked up from reference TRBV11-2 and TRBJ2-7): EAGVAQSPRYKIIEKRQSVAFWCNPISGHATLYWYQQILGQGPKLLIQFQNNGVVDDSQLPKDRFSAERLKGVDSTLKIQPAKLEDSAVYLCASSLNRGVYEQYFGPGTRLTVT.

This clonotype was recorded at least ten times. The DNA for the CDR3 is TGTGCCTGGAGTACCGGGGGGTTCAATCAGCCCCAGCATTTT. Residues: CAWSTGGFNQPQHF. This chain uses TRBV30 with TRBJ1-5; tentatively, D is TRBD1 (5 bases). This CDR3 is built from 14 residues. From germline, CDR1 is GTSNPN and CDR2 SVGIG (reference sequence). V shed 2 bases and J shed 3 bases, with 11 bases lying between them.

There are many counts of this clonotype. This chain connects TRBV4-1 to TRBJ2-5; possible D gene TRBD2, 6 bases. Trimming took off 0 bases at V and 5 bases at J, with 22 bases between the two ends. Germline CDR1 and CDR2: MGHRA and YSYEKL. This CDR3 comprises 18 residues. The CDR3 protein is CASSQERVVIAARETQYF. DNA for the CDR3: TGCGCCAGCAGCCAAGAGAGGGTCGTTATAGCGGCGCGGGAGACCCAGTACTTC.

There are a few counts of this clonotype. A junction boundary mismatches the germline segment, possibly from a read error. The V gene is TRBV20-1, the J gene TRBJ2-4, with TRBD2 matching 12 bases. There are 15 residues in the CDR3. Germline V gene data show CDR1 as DFQATT and CDR2 as SNEGSKA (reference sequence). CDR3 DNA sequence: TGCAGTGCTAGAGATCTAGCGGGAGGGCCGGGCATTAAGTACTTC. As protein: CSARDLAGGPGIKYF.

This sequence joins TRBV20-1 and TRBJ1-2; D might be TRBD1 (5 bases). Trimming pared 3 bases from V and 1 base from J, leaving 6 bases between. The CDR3 has 12 amino acids. In germline, CDR1 is DFQATT, CDR2 SNEGSKA (reference sequence). As DNA, the CDR3 is TGCAGTGCTAGGGACAATAACTATGGCTACACCTTC. Residues: CSARDNNYGYTF.

This clonotype has at least ten counts. The junction does not match germline at one end; this may be a read error. The V and J genes are TRBV28 and TRBJ1-2; D is unresolved. The CDR3 covers 14 residues. In germline, CDR1 is MDHEN, CDR2 SYDVKM. The CDR3 bases are TGTGCCAGCAGTTGGAGGGATTTATCTCATGGCTACGCCTTC. The encoded protein is CASSWRDLSHGYAF.

The CDR3, as DNA: TGTGCCAGCAGCTTGGCGGGAGGCGGGGCCAACGTCCTGACTTTC. Protein product: CASSLAGGGANVLTF. The chain has TRBV7-6 and TRBJ2-6; TRBD2 agrees at 8 bases. This CDR3 region has 15 residues. V lost 3 bases to trimming and J lost 4 bases; unmatched junction nucleotides: 2. The V gene's germline CDR1 is SGHVS and CDR2 FNYEAQ. The variable domain in full, with the rest retrieved from reference TRBV7-6 and TRBJ2-6, is GAGVSQSPRYKVTKRGQDVALRCDPISGHVSLYWYRQALGQGPEFLTYFNYEAQQDKSGLPNDRFSAERPEGSISTLTIQRTEQRDSAMYRCASSLAGGGANVLTFGAGSRLTVL.

The V gene is TRBV11-2, the J gene TRBJ1-2; 9 bases agree with TRBD1. Germline values: CDR1 SGHAT, CDR2 FQNNGV. The CDR3 is made up of 14 amino acids. V lost 5 bases and J lost 8; bases outside the gene matches: 9. The CDR3 sequence is CASSLTGQGRGYTF. CDR3 in DNA: TGTGCCAGCAGCCTAACAGGACAGGGGCGAGGCTACACCTTC.

This clonotype was recorded many times. The rearrangement links TRBV12-3 or TRBV12-4 to TRBJ1-1; D gene uncertain. Trimming shortened V by 5 bases and J by 0 bases, and 13 bases separated the two germline ends. This CDR3 contains 15 residues. CDR3 amino acids: CASSERLTLNTEAFF. Written as DNA, the CDR3 is TGTGCCAGCAGTGAGCGCTTGACCCTGAACACTGAAGCTTTCTTT.

This clonotype was counted at least ten times. This chain uses TRBV7-9 with TRBJ2-2, with 7 positions matching TRBD1. V lost 1 base and J lost 9; bases outside the gene matches: 5. CDR1 SEHNR and CDR2 FQNEAQ come from the germline V gene (reference sequence). The CDR3 contains 14 residues. The DNA of the CDR3 is TGTGCCAGCAGCTTAGATAGGACAGGATGGGAGCTGTTTTTT. As protein: CASSLDRTGWELFF.

This clonotype was picked up many times. The chain joins TRBV27 to TRBJ2-7; D may be TRBD1 (6 bases). From germline, CDR1 is MNHEY and CDR2 SMNVEV (reference sequence). The CDR3 extends over 15 amino acids. The ends were cut back, 5 bases at V and 5 bases at J, with 19 bases in the middle. The CDR3 DNA is TGTGCCAGCAGTCCCCGACAGGACCTCCGGGACGAGCAGTACTTC. This translates into CASSPRQDLRDEQYF.

The sample holds many counts of this clonotype. The chain uses TRBV30 and TRBJ1-1; 9 nucleotides align to TRBD1. The CDR3 has 16 residues. Germline assignment: CDR1 GTSNPN and CDR2 SVGIG (reference sequence). V lost 4 bases to trimming and J lost 1 base; unmatched junction nucleotides: 10. The CDR3 sequence: CAWTDPRGQGNTEAFF. The CDR3 DNA is TGTGCCTGGACGGACCCCAGGGGACAGGGGAACACTGAAGCTTTCTTT.

This clonotype was detected ten times or more. J is TRBJ2-5 and V is TRBV24-1; no clear D gene. This CDR3 has 13 amino acids. Germline V gives CDR1 KGHDR, CDR2 SFDVKD. Between the trimmed V and J ends, which lost 0 bases and 5 bases, there was a span of 6 bases. In DNA form, the CDR3 reads TGTGCCACCAGTGATTTGGCAGCTGAGACCCAGTACTTC. Translating gives CATSDLAAETQYF.

This clonotype was recorded many times. The J gene is TRBJ2-7, the V gene TRBV2, with D possibly matching TRBD2 (6 bases). CDR3 size: 11 residues. Germline V gene sequence: CDR1 SNHLY, CDR2 FYNNEI. The V end lost 7 bases, the J end lost 7 bases, and 11 bases lay between the germline ends. The CDR3 spells CASIIGGEQYF. The CDR3 nucleotides are TGTGCCAGCATTATCGGGGGAGAGCAGTACTTC.